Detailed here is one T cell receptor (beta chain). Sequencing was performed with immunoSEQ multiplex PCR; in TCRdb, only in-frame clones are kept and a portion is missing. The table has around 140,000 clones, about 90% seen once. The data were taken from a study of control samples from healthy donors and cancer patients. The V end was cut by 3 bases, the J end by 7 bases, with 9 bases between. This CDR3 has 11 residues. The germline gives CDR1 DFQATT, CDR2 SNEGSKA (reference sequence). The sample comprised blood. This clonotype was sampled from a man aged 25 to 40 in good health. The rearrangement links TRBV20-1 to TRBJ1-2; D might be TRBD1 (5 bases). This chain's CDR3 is CSASQGSGYTF. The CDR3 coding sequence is TGCAGTGCTAGTCAGGGAAGTGGCTACACCTTC.